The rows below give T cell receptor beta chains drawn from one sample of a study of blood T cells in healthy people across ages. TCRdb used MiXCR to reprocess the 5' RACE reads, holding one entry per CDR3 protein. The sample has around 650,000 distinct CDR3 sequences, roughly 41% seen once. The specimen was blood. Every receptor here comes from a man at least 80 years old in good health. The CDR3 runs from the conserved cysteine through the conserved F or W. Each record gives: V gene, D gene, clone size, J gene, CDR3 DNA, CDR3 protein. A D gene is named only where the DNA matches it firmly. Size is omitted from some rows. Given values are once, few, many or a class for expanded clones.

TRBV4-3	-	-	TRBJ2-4	TGCGCCAGCAGTCCTACCTTTGGGACTGAAAGAAACGTTCAGTACTTC	CASSPTFGTERNVQYF
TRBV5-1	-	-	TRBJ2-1	TGCGCCAACAGCTTGTCGGCGGGAAACAATGAGCAGTTCTTC	CANSLSAGNNEQFF
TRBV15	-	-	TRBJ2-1	TGTGCCACCAGCAGGGTCCAGGACGGGTTCTACTCCTACAATGAGCAGTTCTTC	CATSRVQDGFYSYNEQFF
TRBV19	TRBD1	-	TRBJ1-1	TGTGCCAGTACGACAGGGCCGAACACTGAAGCTTTCTTT	CASTTGPNTEAFF
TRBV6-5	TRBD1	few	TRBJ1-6	TGTGCCAGCAGTTACGGACCCCGCGGGACAGGATGGGAGGGAGATAATTCACCCCTCCACTTT	CASSYGPRGTGWEGDNSPLHF
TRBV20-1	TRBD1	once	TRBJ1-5	TGCAGTGCGGACAGGGGTGCGAATCAGCCCCAGCATTTT	CSADRGANQPQHF
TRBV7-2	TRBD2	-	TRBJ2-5	TGTGCCAGCAGCTTAGCAACACTAGCGGGAGGACACCAAGAGACCCAGTACTTC	CASSLATLAGGHQETQYF
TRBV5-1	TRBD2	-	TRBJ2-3	TGCGCCAGCACACAGCGGGAAACCACAGATACGCAGTATTTT	CASTQRETTDTQYF
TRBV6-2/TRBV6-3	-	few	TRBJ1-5	TGTGCCAGCAGTTATCGTTACCCCGGAGTTCAGCCCCAGCATTTT	CASSYRYPGVQPQHF
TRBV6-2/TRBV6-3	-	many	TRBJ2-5	TGTGCCAGCAGTGCAGCGAAGACCCAGTACTTC	CASSAAKTQYF
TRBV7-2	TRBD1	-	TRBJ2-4	TGTGCCAGCAGAGGACAGGGAGTCTTTCAGTACTTC	CASRGQGVFQYF
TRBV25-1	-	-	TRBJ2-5	TGTGCCGGCAGTGAAGTGTTGACGAGGGAGACCCAGTACTTC	CAGSEVLTRETQYF
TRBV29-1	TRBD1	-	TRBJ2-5	TGCAGCGACAAAACAGGGGGAGAGACCCAGTACTTC	CSDKTGGETQYF
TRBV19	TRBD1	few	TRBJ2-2	TGTGCCAGTACCGGGACAGGGGAGGCCGGGGAGCTGTTTTTT	CASTGTGEAGELFF
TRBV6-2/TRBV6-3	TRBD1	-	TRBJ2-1	TGTGCCAACTGCAGGGGGCTAAGTAATGAGCAGTTCTTC	CANCRGLSNEQFF
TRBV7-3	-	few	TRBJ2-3	TGTGCCAGCAGCTTAGATTCAGGGGTAGGGAAAAATACGCAGTATTTT	CASSLDSGVGKNTQYF
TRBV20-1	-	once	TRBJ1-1	TGCAGTGCTAGAGATCTGCGACTAATGAACACTGAAGCTTTCTTT	CSARDLRLMNTEAFF
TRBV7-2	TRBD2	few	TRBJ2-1	TGTGCCAGCAGCTTAATCGGAATTCCTAGCGGGGGGCAAGGTGAGCAGTTCTTC	CASSLIGIPSGGQGEQFF
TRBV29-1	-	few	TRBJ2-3	TGCAGCGTTGGAGGGCCAGATGCGGGGCTCACAGATACGCAGTATTTT	CSVGGPDAGLTDTQYF
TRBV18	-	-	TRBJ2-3	TGTGCCAGTGCAGGGAGCACAGATACGCAGTATTTT	CASAGSTDTQYF
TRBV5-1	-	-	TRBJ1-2	TGCGCCAGCAGCTTGCCGGGGAACTATGGCTACACCTTC	CASSLPGNYGYTF
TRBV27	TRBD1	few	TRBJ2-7	TGTGCCAGCAGTTCGGGACAGGGGGCAACCTACGAGCAGTACTTC	CASSSGQGATYEQYF
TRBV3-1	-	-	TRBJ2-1	TGTGCCAGCAGCCCTCAGGGACGACCCAAGGGAGAGACCCAGTTCTTC	CASSPQGRPKGETQFF